Listed below are T cell receptor beta chains from one sample, sequenced in a study of memory CD4+ T cells and cytomegalovirus serostatus. Generated by immunoSEQ multiplex PCR, the TCRdb table keeps only in-frame clones and is missing some. Of some 50,000 clones in the sample, roughly four fifths were seen once. The sample taken for sequencing was memory CD4+ T cells from blood. The receptors were gathered from an adult in good health and CMV-seronegative. Each CDR3 is given with its conserved first and last residue. The D gene is left open where the match is weak. Only part of the rows carry a size: once, few, many, or a class if the clone is expanded.

TRBV25-1	NA	TRBJ1-2	NA	CASSPQGTYGYTF	TGTGCCAGCAGTCCACAGGGAACCTATGGCTACACCTTC
TRBV28	NA	TRBJ2-7	NA	CASSLWERLTREQYF	TGTGCCAGCAGTTTATGGGAACGGCTCACGCGGGAGCAGTACTTC
TRBV28	NA	TRBJ2-1	NA	CASSFGIVFSNEQFF	TGTGCCAGCAGTTTCGGCATAGTGTTTAGCAATGAGCAGTTCTTC
TRBV29-1	NA	TRBJ2-5	NA	CSVRDGQETQYF	TGCAGCGTGCGGGACGGCCAAGAGACCCAGTACTTC
TRBV25-1	NA	TRBJ1-1	NA	CASSEYGGRGRDTEAFF	TGTGCCAGCAGTGAATATGGGGGTCGCGGCAGGGACACTGAAGCTTTCTTT
TRBV4-2	NA	TRBJ2-7	NA	CASSESTASYEQYF	TGTGCCAGCAGCGAAAGCACGGCATCCTACGAGCAGTACTTC
TRBV18	NA	TRBJ1-1	NA	CASSFAGQGRNTEAFF	TGTGCCAGCTCTTTCGCAGGGCAGGGCAGAAACACTGAAGCTTTCTTT
TRBV19	few	TRBJ2-4	NA	CASSILGGGGFNIQYF	TGTGCCAGTAGTATTTTAGGGGGCGGAGGGTTTAACATTCAGTACTTC
TRBV11-2	NA	TRBJ2-7	NA	CASSLGQGIRDEQYF	TGTGCCAGCAGCTTAGGTCAGGGTATTCGGGACGAGCAGTACTTC
TRBV18	NA	TRBJ2-2	TRBD2	CASSPQVAGEGGELFF	TGTGCCAGCTCACCACAAGTAGCGGGAGAAGGCGGGGAGCTGTTTTTT
TRBV6-5	NA	TRBJ1-3	NA	CASSATDSSGNTIYF	TGTGCCAGCAGTGCTACCGACAGCTCTGGAAACACCATATATTTT
TRBV7-2	NA	TRBJ2-7	NA	CASSLAQGLWEQYF	TGTGCCAGCAGCTTAGCTCAGGGGCTCTGGGAGCAGTACTTC
TRBV15	NA	TRBJ1-2	NA	CATSRVEGGNYGYTF	TGTGCCACCAGCAGAGTGGAGGGGGGGAACTATGGCTACACCTTC
TRBV28	NA	TRBJ1-5	TRBD1	CASSPGTGSVWQPQHF	TGTGCCAGCAGCCCGGGGACAGGGTCTGTTTGGCAGCCCCAGCATTTT
TRBV2	few	TRBJ2-7	TRBD1	CASSDRTGGYEQYF	TGTGCCAGCAGTGACCGAACAGGGGGCTACGAGCAGTACTTC
TRBV30	NA	TRBJ1-1	NA	CASQMNTEAFF	TGTGCCTCCCAGATGAACACTGAAGCTTTCTTT